This T cell receptor (beta chain) was identified during a study of blood T cell repertoires in COVID-19. As for the study in general: Whether acute or convalescent, the COVID-19 samples came from the United States, Italy and Spain. The analysed material was cDNA or gDNA that came from T cells, B-cell-depleted T cells, or PBMCs.

Per germline, CDR1 SGDLS and CDR2 YYNGEE. The CDR3 is 15 residues long. V lost 4 bases and J lost 1; bases outside the gene matches: 3. The authors' processing: From reference gene primer amplification, estimates of nucleated cell counts were derived. Sequencing was performed with immunoSEQ multiplex PCR; in TCRdb, only in-frame clones are kept and a portion is missing. The DNA gave D and trimming, while V, J and clone size come from that table. This table holds 160,000 or so clones, 80% to 90% found once. The V gene is TRBV9, the J gene TRBJ2-3; 10 bases agree with TRBD2. The sequence was obtained from a human donor in a cohort sampled during active COVID-19. Sequenced material: peripheral blood. The CDR3 DNA follows: TGTGCCAGCAGCTACGGGACTAGCGGCACAGATACGCAGTATTTT. Protein product: CASSYGTSGTDTQYF.